One and the same sample provided the 5 T cell receptor beta chains below, sequenced in a study of post-analysis software for immune sequencing data. General study results and limits: Relative to controls, patients had a few TRBV segments at higher frequency, with TRBV5-6, TRBV5-1 and TRBV20-1 among these.

Antigen specificity for these receptors is unknown. TCR beta cDNA libraries had unique molecular identifiers. TCRdb reprocessed the PCR reads with MiXCR, giving one entry per CDR3 protein. The table has about half a million distinct CDR3 sequences, approximately 34% seen once. Sequenced sample: blood. Every receptor here comes from a girl under 18 with multiple sclerosis.

The rearrangement uses TRBV19 and TRBJ2-7, with a possible D match to TRBD2 (7 bases). The J call may be incorrect, as the DNA end agrees better with TRBJ2-5. The CDR3 covers 16 residues. CDR1 LNHDA and CDR2 SQIVND come from the germline V gene (reference sequence). The CDR3 coding sequence is TGTGCCAGTAGTATCCCCGGGACGGGGGGCAGGGAGACCCAGTACTTC. Translated: CASSIPGTGGRETQYF.

The genes are TRBV2 and TRBJ2-5, with a possible D match to TRBD1 (5 bases). Germline lookup yields CDR1 SNHLY and CDR2 FYNNEI. Trimming removed 1 base at V and 6 bases at J, with 9 bases between. The CDR3 runs to 13 residues. CDR3 in DNA: TGTGCCAGCAGTGAAGGGGGCGGACAGACCCAGTACTTC. Protein: CASSEGGGQTQYF.

For the CDR3, the DNA is TGCAGTGCTAGATTTGGCGAGAATAGCAATCAGCCCCAGCATTTT. It codes for CSARFGENSNQPQHF. The V call is TRBV20-1, the J call TRBJ1-5; D ambiguous. Trimming took off 2 bases at V and 0 bases at J, with 11 bases between the two ends. CDR3 length: 15 amino acids. The germline V gene has CDR1 DFQATT and CDR2 SNEGSKA (reference sequence).

The rearrangement links TRBV7-9 to TRBJ2-5; possibly TRBD2 for D (5 bases). The CDR3 loop spans 20 amino acids. The germline V gene encodes CDR1 SEHNR and CDR2 FQNEAQ (reference sequence). V shed 2 bases and J shed 0 bases, with 25 bases lying between them. The DNA for the CDR3 is TGTGCCAGCAGCTTACTAGCCGAGCGATTTGGGCGGGCGTACCAAGAGACCCAGTACTTC. This sequence encodes CASSLLAERFGRAYQETQYF.

This clonotype was detected ten times or more. The chain joins TRBV28 to TRBJ2-7, with D uncertain. The CDR3 has 13 amino acids. CDR1 and CDR2 (germline): MDHEN, SYDVKM. V lost 1 base to trimming and J lost 4 bases, with 8 bases between them. The CDR3 DNA reads TGTGCCAGCAGTTTATCCCAGCTGTACGAGCAGTACTTC. Encoded protein: CASSLSQLYEQYF. Drawing the rest from reference TRBV28 and TRBJ2-7, the complete variable domain is DVKVTQSSRYLVKRTGEKVFLECVQDMDHENMFWYRQDPGLGLRLIYFSYDVKMKEKGDIPEGYSVSREKKERFSLILESASTNQTSMYLCASSLSQLYEQYFGPGTRLTVT.